One sample yielded the 25 T cell receptor beta chains listed below, sequenced in a study of cytomegalovirus exposure and HLA in healthy donors. The primer mix had 60 Vbeta and 13 Jbeta primers. Sequencing used immunoSEQ multiplex PCR; TCRdb keeps in-frame clones, though not all of them. The table includes roughly 150,000 clones, around three quarters detected once. Material: PBMCs. All receptors come from a man aged 35 to 55 in good health and CMV-seronegative.

This clone was found once. The chain links TRBV14 to TRBJ2-3; 11 bases are a match to TRBD1. Trimming removed 4 bases from V and 2 bases from J; junction bases left unmatched: 8. The CDR3 length is 17 residues. Per germline, CDR1 SGHDN and CDR2 FVKESK. The CDR3 DNA reads as TGTGCCAGCAGCCCTCGACCCGGACAGGGGGCCACAGATACGCAGTATTTT. It encodes CASSPRPGQGATDTQYF. The full variable domain, with the rest looked up from reference TRBV14 and TRBJ2-3, is EAGVTQFPSHSVIEKGQTVTLRCDPISGHDNLYWYRRVMGKEIKFLLHFVKESKQDESGMPNNRFLAERTGGTYSTLKVQPAELEDSGVYFCASSPRPGQGATDTQYFGPGTRLTVL.

The chain employs TRBV9 and TRBJ1-2; the D gene is possibly TRBD1 (6 bases). The germline V gene has CDR1 SGDLS and CDR2 YYNGEE. The CDR3 sequence is 15 residues long. V was clipped by 3 bases and J by 1 base, with 13 bases between them. This chain's CDR3 is CASSARDTYNYGYTF. The CDR3 nucleotides are TGTGCCAGCAGCGCCCGGGACACCTATAACTATGGCTACACCTTC.

The chain recombines TRBV5-1 with TRBJ2-5; D possibly corresponds to TRBD1 (6 bases). The CDR3 has 15 amino acids. Per the germline V gene, CDR1 is SGHRS and CDR2 is YFSETQ. The V and J ends lost 5 bases and 2 bases respectively, with 16 bases between them. CDR3 sequence: CASSTGVGQQETQYF. As DNA, the CDR3 is TGCGCCAGCAGTACTGGGGTCGGACAGCAAGAGACCCAGTACTTC. Based on the CDR3 plus reference TRBV5-1 and TRBJ2-5, the full variable domain is KAGVTQTPRYLIKTRGQQVTLSCSPISGHRSVSWYQQTPGQGLQFLFEYFSETQRNKGNFPGRFSGRQFSNSRSEMNVSTLELGDSALYLCASSTGVGQQETQYFGPGTRLLVL.

CDR3 DNA sequence: TGTGCCAGCAGCCCAGGACAGGGAACGAATGAAAAACTGTTTTTT. It translates to CASSPGQGTNEKLFF. J is TRBJ1-4 and V is TRBV7-7; 8 bases fit TRBD1. CDR3 length: 15 residues. The germline gives CDR1 SSHAT, CDR2 FNYEAQ (reference sequence). The V segment lost 5 bases and the J segment 5 bases; nucleotides outside the gene matches: 7.

This chain connects TRBV27 to TRBJ2-2; 7 bases line up with TRBD1. The CDR3 is 17 residues long. The J segment lost 4 bases and the V segment lost 5 bases, leaving 13 bases of the junction unmatched. Germline V CDR1 and CDR2: MNHEY, SMNVEV (reference sequence). The CDR3: CASSHPMGTDRTGELFF. The DNA for the CDR3 is TGTGCCAGCAGTCACCCCATGGGGACAGATCGCACCGGGGAGCTGTTTTTT.

As DNA, the CDR3 is TGTGCCAGCGCCTCGGCCGAGACAGAGCTTCCCGAGCAGTACTTC. It specifies CASASAETELPEQYF. The genes are TRBV28 and TRBJ2-7, with D tentatively TRBD1 (5 bases). The V and J ends lost 8 bases and 6 bases respectively, with 23 bases between them. The CDR3 has 15 amino acids. Germline values: CDR1 MDHEN, CDR2 SYDVKM.

The V and J genes are TRBV30 and TRBJ1-5; D may be TRBD1 (6 bases). Trimming removed 0 bases from V and 7 bases from J, with 10 bases in between. From germline, CDR1 is GTSNPN and CDR2 SVGIG (reference sequence). The CDR3 consists of 13 residues. CDR3 nucleotides: TGTGCCTGGAGTGTATCAGGGGAGCAGCCCCAGCATTTT. Protein sequence: CAWSVSGEQPQHF.

The rearrangement joins TRBV5-6 to TRBJ2-7; 9 nucleotides align to TRBD2. J lost 2 bases, V lost 4 bases, and 7 bases had no gene match. Germline V CDR1 and CDR2: SGHDT, YYEEEE. This CDR3 contains 15 residues. The chain's CDR3 is CASSGGAGGPYEQYV. The CDR3 DNA follows: TGTGCCAGCAGCGGCGGGGCGGGAGGGCCCTACGAGCAGTACGTC.

This clone was detected a few times. DNA for the CDR3: TGTGCCAGCAGTCCTCGGGGGGACCCCGATAACTATGGCTACACCTTC. Its protein is CASSPRGDPDNYGYTF. The chain recombines TRBV27 with TRBJ1-2; perhaps TRBD1 as D (5 bases). V lost 5 bases, J lost 1 base, and 17 bases lay in between. The CDR3 spans 16 residues. CDR1 is MNHEY and CDR2 is SMNVEV in the germline V gene (reference sequence).

V usage is TRBV7-9 and J usage is TRBJ1-1; 8 positions agree with TRBD1. CDR1 SEHNR and CDR2 FQNEAQ come from the germline V gene (reference sequence). CDR3 length equals 16 residues. Trimming took 6 bases from V and 3 from J; bases not matched to a gene: 12. CDR3 sequence reads: CASRQTMTGADTEAFF. The CDR3, as DNA: TGTGCCAGCAGACAAACAATGACAGGGGCGGACACTGAAGCTTTCTTT.

This clone was picked up a small number of times. The V gene is TRBV7-2, the J gene TRBJ2-1, with TRBD2 matching over 10 bases. Germline assignment: CDR1 SGHTA and CDR2 FQGNSA. Losses at the gene ends were 1 base for V and 7 bases for J; bases not matched to a gene: 4. The length of the CDR3 is 15 residues. CDR3 nucleotides: TGTGCCAGCAGCTTAGTCAGCGGGGGGGGGAATGAGCAGTTCTTC. Translating gives CASSLVSGGGNEQFF.

Of note for this clone: The junction differs from germline at one of its ends, possibly a read error. The CDR3 region has the DNA TGTGCCAGCAGACATCCGGGACAGGGGAACCTCTTC. Translated, it gives CASRHPGQGNLF. J is TRBJ2-1 and V is TRBV6-1, with 10 positions matching TRBD1. The V gene's germline CDR1 is MNHNS and CDR2 SASEGT. There are 12 residues in the CDR3.

This clone appeared a few times. V is TRBV29-1 and J is TRBJ1-1, with TRBD1 as a possible D gene (5 bases). Germline V gives CDR1 SQVTM, CDR2 ANQGSEA. The CDR3 loop spans 15 amino acids. V shed 1 base and J shed 4 bases, with 16 bases lying between them. This chain's CDR3 is CSVEGGRGGSTEAFF. The CDR3 nucleotides are TGCAGCGTTGAAGGGGGTAGGGGAGGGAGCACTGAAGCTTTCTTT.

The chain couples TRBV6-5 to TRBJ1-1; D is ambiguous. The CDR3 length is 14 residues. With 2 bases removed from V and 2 bases from J, the gap between germline ends came to 9 bases. Germline CDR1 reads MNHEY; CDR2 reads SVGAGI. The CDR3 DNA reads as TGTGCCAGCAGTTACGGGCAGGTAAACACTGAAGCTTTCTTT. This sequence encodes CASSYGQVNTEAFF.

The rearrangement links TRBV29-1 to TRBJ1-3; D gene uncertain. This CDR3 is built from 16 residues. CDR1 is SQVTM, CDR2 ANQGSEA, per germline. The V end lost 4 bases, the J end lost 0 bases, and 16 bases lay between the germline ends. CDR3 region: CSVARQELFSGNTIYF. The CDR3 DNA reads TGCAGCGTTGCTCGCCAAGAGTTATTCTCTGGAAACACCATATATTTT.

The V and J genes are TRBV4-1 and TRBJ1-2, with 7 positions matching TRBD1. J was trimmed by 5 bases and V by 4 bases; bases with no gene match: 7. This CDR3 has 14 residues. Germline V lookup: CDR1 MGHRA, CDR2 YSYEKL. For the CDR3, the DNA is TGCGCCAGCAGCCCCTTGGGACAGCCGTATGGCTACACCTTC. Translated: CASSPLGQPYGYTF.

The DNA of the CDR3 is TGCAGCGTTCTGAGCTGGGGGCAGGGCGTCACCGGGGAGCTGTTTTTT. It translates to CSVLSWGQGVTGELFF. The chain employs TRBV29-1 and TRBJ2-2, with D possibly matching TRBD1 (6 bases). Per the germline V gene, CDR1 is SQVTM and CDR2 is ANQGSEA. This CDR3 is built from 16 residues. V was pared by 5 bases and J by 4 bases, with 20 bases between.

This chain joins TRBV5-1 and TRBJ2-1; TRBD2 agrees at 8 bases. With 2 bases clipped from V and 7 bases from J, the junction kept 8 bases outside the gene matches. Germline CDR1 and CDR2: SGHRS and YFSETQ. The CDR3 is 15 residues long. The CDR3 loop is CASSFQAGARNEQFF. The DNA of the CDR3 is TGCGCCAGCAGCTTTCAAGCGGGAGCGCGGAATGAGCAGTTCTTC. Looking up the rest from reference TRBV5-1 and TRBJ2-1 gives the full variable domain: KAGVTQTPRYLIKTRGQQVTLSCSPISGHRSVSWYQQTPGQGLQFLFEYFSETQRNKGNFPGRFSGRQFSNSRSEMNVSTLELGDSALYLCASSFQAGARNEQFFGPGTRLTVL.

This clone was counted only a few times. The CDR3 nucleotides are TGCGCCAGCAGCCCCGGCTACGAGCAGTACTTC. Amino acid sequence: CASSPGYEQYF. This chain uses TRBV5-1 with TRBJ2-7; D unclear. Deletions cut 4 bases from V and 3 bases from J, with 5 bases between. The CDR3 spans 11 residues. The germline V gene encodes CDR1 SGHRS and CDR2 YFSETQ. Full variable domain (rest looked up from reference TRBV5-1 and TRBJ2-7): KAGVTQTPRYLIKTRGQQVTLSCSPISGHRSVSWYQQTPGQGLQFLFEYFSETQRNKGNFPGRFSGRQFSNSRSEMNVSTLELGDSALYLCASSPGYEQYFGPGTRLTVT.

This chain links TRBV7-9 with TRBJ1-2; 9 nucleotides agree with TRBD1. The germline V gene has CDR1 SEHNR and CDR2 FQNEAQ (reference sequence). The CDR3 loop spans 15 amino acids. The J segment lost 7 bases and the V segment lost 1 base, leaving 7 bases of the junction unmatched. CDR3 DNA sequence: TGTGCCAGCAGCTTAGAACGGACAGGGGTGACTGGCTACACCTTC. The encoded protein is CASSLERTGVTGYTF.

This chain connects TRBV2 to TRBJ2-1; TRBD1 is a possible D gene (6 bases). V lost 7 bases and J 9 bases, leaving 13 bases between the germline ends. The germline CDR1 and CDR2 sequences are SNHLY and FYNNEI. The CDR3 totals 12 residues. The CDR3 reads CASTRGRGEQFF. The DNA for the CDR3 is TGTGCCAGCACCAGGGGAAGAGGTGAGCAGTTCTTC. Combining the CDR3 with reference TRBV2 and TRBJ2-1 gives the whole variable domain EPEVTQTPSHQVTQMGQEVILRCVPISNHLYFYWYRQILGQKVEFLVSFYNNEISEKSEIFDDQFSVERPDGSNFTLKIRSTKLEDSAMYFCASTRGRGEQFFGPGTRLTVL.

CDR3 loop: CASSRQGGKNIQYF. DNA for the CDR3: TGTGCCAGCAGCCGACAGGGAGGCAAAAACATTCAGTACTTC. The chain carries TRBV5-6 and TRBJ2-4, with D tentatively TRBD1 (7 bases). The CDR3 loop spans 14 amino acids. Germline V gene data show CDR1 as SGHDT and CDR2 as YYEEEE. Trimming removed 4 bases from V and 3 bases from J, with 11 bases in between. The full variable domain, its missing parts supplied by reference TRBV5-6 and TRBJ2-4, is DAGVTQSPTHLIKTRGQQVTLRCSPKSGHDTVSWYQQALGQGPQFIFQYYEEEERQRGNFPDRFSGHQFPNYSSELNVNALLLGDSALYLCASSRQGGKNIQYFGAGTRLSVL.

The V call is TRBV11-3, the J call TRBJ2-1; 9 bases align to TRBD2. Unmatched junction bases numbered 6, after V lost 1 base and J lost 8 bases. The length of the CDR3 is 15 residues. Germline CDR1 is SGHNT and CDR2 is YENEEA. CDR3 sequence (DNA): TGTGCCAGCAGCTTAGGGGGGACTAGCCGGGATGAGCAGTTCTTC. It specifies CASSLGGTSRDEQFF.

V usage is TRBV6-5 and J usage is TRBJ1-1, with a tentative D call TRBD1 (6 bases). Per germline, CDR1 MNHEY and CDR2 SVGAGI. Trimming stripped 0 bases from V and 4 bases from J, with 12 bases between. The CDR3 runs 15 residues. CDR3 in amino acids: CASSYSNEGVTEAFF. The CDR3 DNA reads TGTGCCAGCAGTTACTCGAATGAGGGGGTCACTGAAGCTTTCTTT.

The V call is TRBV5-5, the J call TRBJ1-1, with TRBD1 matching 10 bases. This CDR3 has 14 amino acids. The V segment lost 4 bases and the J segment 5 bases; nucleotides outside the gene matches: 5. Germline assignment: CDR1 SGHKS and CDR2 YYEKEE (reference sequence). CDR3 in amino acids: CASSMGQGRTEAFF. The CDR3 nucleotides read TGTGCCAGCAGCATGGGACAGGGGAGGACTGAAGCTTTCTTT. Variable domain in full (rest from reference TRBV5-5 and TRBJ1-1): DAGVTQSPTHLIKTRGQQVTLRCSPISGHKSVSWYQQVLGQGPQFIFQYYEKEERGRGNFPDRFSARQFPNYSSELNVNALLLGDSALYLCASSMGQGRTEAFFGQGTRLTVV.